This passage covers 26 T cell receptor beta chains from one sample sequenced in a study of control samples from healthy donors and cancer patients. Generated by immunoSEQ multiplex PCR, the TCRdb table keeps only in-frame clones and is missing some. The sample includes fewer than 40,000 clones, approximately 94% of them seen just once. The specimen was blood. The receptors come from a man between 60 and 70 years old in good health.

The chain is built from TRBV7-3 and TRBJ2-2, with 7 bases lining up with TRBD1. The CDR3 loop spans 15 amino acids. Trimming removed 3 bases from V and 4 bases from J; junction bases left unmatched: 5. Germline CDR1 SGHTA, CDR2 FQGTGA. CDR3 amino acids: CASSLGPGGTGELFF. The CDR3 bases are TGTGCCAGCAGCTTGGGACCAGGGGGCACCGGGGAGCTGTTTTTT.

V and J are TRBV7-8 and TRBJ1-1, with 8 nucleotides matching TRBD1. V lost 5 bases to trimming and J lost 4 bases; unmatched junction nucleotides: 15. This CDR3 spans 17 amino acids. Germline CDR1 is SGHVS and CDR2 is FQNEAQ. CDR3 region: CASSTSVGTGYVTEAFF. The CDR3 region has the DNA TGTGCCAGCAGCACTTCCGTCGGGACAGGCTATGTCACTGAAGCTTTCTTT.

This chain's CDR3 is CASSQGGGRDTQYF. The DNA for the CDR3 is TGCGCCAGCAGCCAAGGCGGGGGGAGGGATACGCAGTATTTT. This chain uses TRBV4-3 with TRBJ2-3; 8 positions match TRBD2. This CDR3 spans 14 amino acids. The V segment lost 1 base and the J segment 6 bases; nucleotides outside the gene matches: 3. Germline loops: CDR1 LGHNA, CDR2 YSLEER.

The CDR3 DNA reads as TGCGCCAGCAGGACAGACCAGTACACCGGGGAGCTGTTTTTT. Protein sequence: CASRTDQYTGELFF. This chain uses TRBV10-1 with TRBJ2-2; weak D call: TRBD1 (5 bases). Germline-derived CDR1 and CDR2 are WNHNN and SYGVQD (reference sequence). The CDR3 spans 14 residues. V was trimmed by 6 bases and J by 3 bases, leaving 11 bases between them.

This clone was seen only once. The J gene is TRBJ2-7, the V gene TRBV11-2, with 7 nucleotides matching TRBD1. This CDR3 has 15 amino acids. Germline values: CDR1 SGHAT, CDR2 FQNNGV. Trimming at V came to 3 bases and at J to 3 bases, leaving 8 bases not matched to a gene. Here the CDR3 DNA reads TGTGCCAGCAGCTTCCAGGGGGATAGAGTCTACGAGCAGTACTTC. It specifies CASSFQGDRVYEQYF.

This sequence joins TRBV9 and TRBJ1-4, with a tentative D call TRBD1 (6 bases). This CDR3 comprises 16 residues. CDR1 is SGDLS, CDR2 YYNGEE, per germline. The ends were cut back, 0 bases at V and 2 bases at J, with 11 bases in the middle. The CDR3 DNA follows: TGTGCCAGCAGCGTAGGAGGGGGGACGACTAATGAAAAACTGTTTTTT. Amino acid sequence: CASSVGGGTTNEKLFF.

This clone was counted once. The chain uses TRBV28 and TRBJ2-1; TRBD2 agrees at 10 bases. Trimming removed 5 bases from V and 8 bases from J; junction bases left unmatched: 9. This CDR3 region has 15 residues. Per the germline V gene, CDR1 is MDHEN and CDR2 is SYDVKM. CDR3 nucleotide sequence: TGTGCCAGCAGTCGCGCGACTAGCGGGTCCGATGAGCAGTTCTTC. Residues: CASSRATSGSDEQFF.

The chain couples TRBV2 to TRBJ2-3; TRBD2 matches at 11 bases. CDR3 length: 15 residues. The germline V gene has CDR1 SNHLY and CDR2 FYNNEI. Trimming removed 11 bases from V and 3 bases from J; junction bases left unmatched: 10. CDR3: CAGERLAGRTDTQYF. The DNA of the CDR3 is TGTGCCGGAGAGCGACTAGCGGGGAGGACAGATACGCAGTATTTT.

The chain recombines TRBV4-1 with TRBJ1-2; D is ambiguous. Looked up from germline, CDR1 is MGHRA and CDR2 is YSYEKL. This CDR3 is built from 16 residues. V was shortened by 4 bases and J by 4 bases, with 19 bases between the two germline ends. CDR3 bases: TGCGCCAGCAGCCTCGCCGCAGGAAATGGATTCTATGGCTACACCTTC. It codes for CASSLAAGNGFYGYTF.

The chain uses TRBV3-1 (or the pseudogene TRBV3-2) and TRBJ1-4; D is ambiguous. Deletions cut 0 bases from V and 10 bases from J, with 12 bases between. The germline gives CDR1 LGHDT, CDR2 YNNKEL (reference sequence). The CDR3 runs to 14 residues. In DNA, the CDR3 is TGTGCCAGCAGCCAAGATCTGACGGGAGGAAAACTGTTTTTT. Amino acids: CASSQDLTGGKLFF.

This clone has more than one count but fewer than ten. This chain joins TRBV9 and TRBJ2-3; unclear D gene. The germline V gene has CDR1 SGDLS and CDR2 YYNGEE. V lost 3 bases to trimming and J lost 1 base, with 12 bases between them. CDR3 length equals 15 residues. The CDR3 loop is CASSGNWKGTDTQYF. CDR3 nucleotide sequence: TGTGCCAGCAGCGGCAACTGGAAGGGCACAGATACGCAGTATTTT.

This clone was detected once. This sequence joins TRBV7-8 and TRBJ1-1, with D possibly matching TRBD1 (6 bases). There are 15 residues in the CDR3. Germline lookup yields CDR1 SGHVS and CDR2 FQNEAQ. V lost 1 base and J lost 4, with 13 bases in between. The DNA of the CDR3 is TGTGCCAGCAGCTTAGTCAGGGGCTTCCTCACTGAAGCTTTCTTT. This sequence encodes CASSLVRGFLTEAFF.

The chain carries TRBV6-5 and TRBJ1-2, with D possibly matching TRBD1 (6 bases). The CDR3 extends over 13 amino acids. Trimming shortened V by 7 bases and J by 7 bases, and 16 bases separated the two germline ends. Germline V gene lookup returns CDR1 MNHEY and CDR2 SVGAGI. DNA for the CDR3: TGTGCCAGCAATATGAACAGGGATTCTGGCTACACCTTC. As protein: CASNMNRDSGYTF.

V gene TRBV2 combines with J gene TRBJ1-2; 7 bases agree with TRBD1. V lost 5 bases and J lost 7; bases outside the gene matches: 19. The CDR3 length is 17 residues. CDR1 is SNHLY and CDR2 is FYNNEI in the germline V gene. CDR3 residues: CASSPPDRQTVGAGYTF. CDR3 coding DNA: TGTGCCAGCAGTCCGCCGGACAGGCAAACCGTCGGGGCTGGCTACACCTTC.

The gene calls are TRBV18 and TRBJ1-1; TRBD1 aligns across 9 bases. The germline V gene has CDR1 KGHSH and CDR2 LQKENI. The ends lost 1 base at V and 1 base at J; junction bases unmatched: 4. The CDR3 is 16 amino acids. The CDR3 is CASSPQGDRENTEAFF. CDR3 in DNA: TGTGCCAGCTCACCACAAGGGGACAGGGAGAACACTGAAGCTTTCTTT.

The chain recombines TRBV5-1 with TRBJ2-5; tentatively, D is TRBD2 (6 bases). Germline-derived CDR1 and CDR2 are SGHRS and YFSETQ. V gave up 7 bases and J gave up 2 bases, with 18 bases separating them. The CDR3 has 15 amino acids. CDR3: CASLRSGDQQETQYF. CDR3 DNA: TGCGCCAGCCTTCGTAGCGGAGACCAACAAGAGACCCAGTACTTC. Complete variable domain (other parts from reference TRBV5-1 and TRBJ2-5): KAGVTQTPRYLIKTRGQQVTLSCSPISGHRSVSWYQQTPGQGLQFLFEYFSETQRNKGNFPGRFSGRQFSNSRSEMNVSTLELGDSALYLCASLRSGDQQETQYFGPGTRLLVL.

This clone was seen once. V is TRBV7-9 and J is TRBJ1-5; perhaps TRBD1 as D (6 bases). Trimming shortened V by 3 bases and J by 2 bases, and 17 bases separated the two germline ends. Germline V gene data show CDR1 as SEHNR and CDR2 as FQNEAQ (reference sequence). The CDR3 covers 17 residues. The DNA for the CDR3 is TGTGCCAGCAGCTTGGCTAGAGGGGGGCAAGGCAATCAGCCCCAGCATTTT. The encoded protein is CASSLARGGQGNQPQHF. The variable domain in full, completed from reference TRBV7-9 and TRBJ1-5, reads DTGVSQNPRHKITKRGQNVTFRCDPISEHNRLYWYRQTLGQGPEFLTYFQNEAQLEKSRLLSDRFSAERPKGSFSTLEIQRTEQGDSAMYLCASSLARGGQGNQPQHFGDGTRLSIL.

The chain is built from TRBV19 and TRBJ2-3; perhaps TRBD2 as D (5 bases). Trimming took 7 bases from V and 0 from J, leaving 14 bases between them. Per the germline V gene, CDR1 is LNHDA and CDR2 is SQIVND (reference sequence). The CDR3 covers 15 residues. DNA of the CDR3: TGTGCCAGTAACTCGGGGAGCGCTAGCACAGATACGCAGTATTTT. Protein product: CASNSGSASTDTQYF.

The rearrangement links TRBV24-1 to TRBJ1-2; tentative D call: TRBD1 (5 bases). Trimming took 6 bases from V and 2 from J, leaving 9 bases between them. Germline V lookup: CDR1 KGHDR, CDR2 SFDVKD. The CDR3 covers 13 residues. The CDR3 DNA is TGTGCCACCAGTCGGACAAACAACTATGGCTACACCTTC. Translation: CATSRTNNYGYTF.

V usage is TRBV7-9 and J usage is TRBJ2-5; TRBD1 might be the D (5 bases). The CDR3 extends over 14 amino acids. The V and J ends lost 3 bases and 2 bases respectively, with 10 bases between them. Germline assignment: CDR1 SEHNR and CDR2 FQNEAQ (reference sequence). CDR3 DNA sequence: TGTGCCAGCAGCTTTCGACAGTCTCAAGAGACCCAGTACTTC. Encoded protein: CASSFRQSQETQYF.

The rearrangement joins TRBV4-3 to TRBJ2-3; 9 bases line up with TRBD2. Losses at the gene ends were 0 bases for V and 1 base for J; bases not matched to a gene: 2. This CDR3 region has 16 residues. Germline lookup yields CDR1 LGHNA and CDR2 YSLEER. Here the CDR3 DNA reads TGCGCCAGCAGCCAAGACAAGCGGGGGGGCACAGATACGCAGTATTTT. This gives the protein CASSQDKRGGTDTQYF.

This clone was detected only once. This chain links TRBV19 with TRBJ2-1; possibly TRBD1 for D (6 bases). Germline loops: CDR1 LNHDA, CDR2 SQIVND (reference sequence). The CDR3 totals 14 residues. The ends were cut back, 10 bases at V and 0 bases at J, with 13 bases in the middle. CDR3 region: CATRGQSSYNEQFF. CDR3 in DNA: TGTGCCACCCGAGGACAGAGCTCCTACAATGAGCAGTTCTTC.

This chain joins TRBV10-2 and TRBJ2-3, with 10 bases fitting TRBD2. The length of the CDR3 is 16 residues. After removal of 7 bases from V and 5 bases from J, the junction contained 12 bases not matched to a gene. The germline V gene has CDR1 WSHSY and CDR2 SAAADI. The CDR3 region has the DNA TGCGCCAGCAAGGGTCTAGCGGGGGCCGGAGGAGATACGCAGTATTTT. This encodes CASKGLAGAGGDTQYF.

In regard to this clone: The same CDR3 is also encoded by other DNA sequences in this sample. The chain is built from TRBV5-6 and TRBJ2-5; 8 bases match TRBD2. Germline V gives CDR1 SGHDT, CDR2 YYEEEE. V lost 0 bases, J lost 6 bases, and 7 bases stayed unmatched. This CDR3 is built from 15 residues. CDR3 sequence reads: CASSLGGGGMKTQYF. CDR3 nucleotide sequence: TGTGCCAGCAGCTTGGGGGGCGGGGGGATGAAGACCCAGTACTTC.

This clone occurred once. The chain has TRBV5-5 and TRBJ1-2; D may be TRBD1 (5 bases). There are 15 residues in the CDR3. The germline gives CDR1 SGHKS, CDR2 YYEKEE (reference sequence). V was shortened by 0 bases and J by 3 bases, with 12 bases between the two germline ends. The CDR3 nucleotides read TGTGCCAGCAGCTTGGACATGGGCAGGGACTATGGCTACACCTTC. The encoded protein is CASSLDMGRDYGYTF.

This clone is categorized as medium-sized. The CDR3 coding sequence is TGTGCCAGCAGCCCTCCCTGGGGGTCCTACGAGCAGTACTTC. Translating gives CASSPPWGSYEQYF. The chain combines TRBV14 with TRBJ2-7, with D perhaps being TRBD1 or TRBD2 (5 bases each). The CDR3 sequence is 14 residues long. The V end lost 4 bases, the J end lost 1 base, and 11 bases lay between the germline ends. Germline V gives CDR1 SGHDN, CDR2 FVKESK.